This T cell receptor beta chain was obtained from a study of blood T cell repertoires in COVID-19. Across the study: Samples taken during acute and convalescent COVID-19 were collected in the United States, Italy and Spain.

The CDR3 has 13 amino acids. The germline V gene has CDR1 LGHDT and CDR2 YNNKEL (reference sequence). Trimming shortened V by 0 bases and J by 7 bases, and 9 bases separated the two germline ends. As handled by the study authors: Reference gene primer amplification yielded estimated nucleated cell counts. This table comes from immunoSEQ multiplex PCR, and its TCRdb copy is limited to in-frame clones, with some not included. The V and J calls and clone size are taken from that table; D and trimming were inferred from the DNA. The sample holds a few hundred thousand clones, around four fifths seen once.

The sequence was obtained from a woman between 50 and 59 years old with active or convalescent COVID-19. The V gene is TRBV3-1 (or the pseudogene TRBV3-2), the J gene TRBJ1-2; no definite D call. Sequences were obtained from peripheral blood. Written as DNA, the CDR3 is TGTGCCAGCAGCCAAGATCAAGGAGGTGGCTACACCTTC. Protein product: CASSQDQGGGYTF.